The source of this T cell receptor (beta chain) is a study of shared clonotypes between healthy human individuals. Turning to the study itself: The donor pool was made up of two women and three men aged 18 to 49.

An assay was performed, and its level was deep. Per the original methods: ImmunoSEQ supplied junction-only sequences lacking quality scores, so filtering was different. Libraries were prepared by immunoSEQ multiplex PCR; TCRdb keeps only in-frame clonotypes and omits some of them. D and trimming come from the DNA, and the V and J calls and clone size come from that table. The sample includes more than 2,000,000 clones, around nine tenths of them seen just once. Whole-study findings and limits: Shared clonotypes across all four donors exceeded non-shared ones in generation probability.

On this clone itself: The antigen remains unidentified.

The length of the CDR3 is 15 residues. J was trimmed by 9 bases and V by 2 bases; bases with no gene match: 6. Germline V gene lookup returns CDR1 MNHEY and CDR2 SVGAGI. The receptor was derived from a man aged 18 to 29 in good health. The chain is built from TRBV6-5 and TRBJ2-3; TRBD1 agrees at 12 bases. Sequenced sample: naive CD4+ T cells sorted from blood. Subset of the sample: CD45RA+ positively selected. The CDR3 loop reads CASSYLGDRGRTQYF. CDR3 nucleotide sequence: TGTGCCAGCAGTTACCTAGGGGACAGGGGGCGAACGCAGTATTTT.